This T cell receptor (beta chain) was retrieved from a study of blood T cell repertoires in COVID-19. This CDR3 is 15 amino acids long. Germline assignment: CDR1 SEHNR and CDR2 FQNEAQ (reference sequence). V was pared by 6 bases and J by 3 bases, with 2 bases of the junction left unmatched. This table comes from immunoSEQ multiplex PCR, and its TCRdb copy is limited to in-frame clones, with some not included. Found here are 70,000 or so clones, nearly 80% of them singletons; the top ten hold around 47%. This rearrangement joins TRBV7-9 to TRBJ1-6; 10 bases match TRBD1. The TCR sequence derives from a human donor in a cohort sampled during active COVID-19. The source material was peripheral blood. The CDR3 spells CASRGTGDYNSPLHF. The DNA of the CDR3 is TGTGCCAGCAGAGGGACAGGGGACTATAATTCACCCCTCCACTTT.